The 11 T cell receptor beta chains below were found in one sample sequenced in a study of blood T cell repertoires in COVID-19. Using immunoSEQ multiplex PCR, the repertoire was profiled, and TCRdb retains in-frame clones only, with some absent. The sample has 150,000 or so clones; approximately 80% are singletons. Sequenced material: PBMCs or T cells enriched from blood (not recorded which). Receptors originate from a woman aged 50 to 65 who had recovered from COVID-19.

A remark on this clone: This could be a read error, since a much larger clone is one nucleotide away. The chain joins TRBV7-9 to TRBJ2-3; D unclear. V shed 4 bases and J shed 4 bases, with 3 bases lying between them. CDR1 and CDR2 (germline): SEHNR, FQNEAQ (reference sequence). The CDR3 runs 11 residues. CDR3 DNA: TGTGCCAGCAGCTCTTCAGATACGCAGTATTTT. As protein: CASSSSDTQYF.

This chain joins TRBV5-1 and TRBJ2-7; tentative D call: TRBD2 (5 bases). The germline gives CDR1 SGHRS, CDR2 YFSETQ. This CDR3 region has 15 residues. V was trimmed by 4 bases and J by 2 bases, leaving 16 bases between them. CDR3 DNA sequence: TGCGCCAGCAGCCCTCCGGGGATCCCGCCCTACGAGCAGTACTTC. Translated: CASSPPGIPPYEQYF.

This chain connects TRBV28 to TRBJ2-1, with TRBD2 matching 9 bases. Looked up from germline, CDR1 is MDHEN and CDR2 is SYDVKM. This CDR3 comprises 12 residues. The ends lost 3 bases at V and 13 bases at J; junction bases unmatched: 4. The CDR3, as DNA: TGTGCCAGCAGTTTGCTTCTAGCGGGACAGTTCTTC. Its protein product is CASSLLLAGQFF.

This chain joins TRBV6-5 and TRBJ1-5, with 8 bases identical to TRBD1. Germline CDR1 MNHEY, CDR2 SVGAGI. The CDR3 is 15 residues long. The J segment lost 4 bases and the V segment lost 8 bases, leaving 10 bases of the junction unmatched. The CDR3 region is CASQGSGGENQPQHF. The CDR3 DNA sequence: TGTGCCAGCCAGGGCTCAGGGGGCGAAAATCAGCCCCAGCATTTT.

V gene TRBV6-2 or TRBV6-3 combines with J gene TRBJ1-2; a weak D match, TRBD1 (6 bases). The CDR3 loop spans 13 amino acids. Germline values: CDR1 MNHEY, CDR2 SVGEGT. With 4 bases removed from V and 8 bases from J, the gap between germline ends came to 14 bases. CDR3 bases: TGTGCCAGCAGTTCCACTCCACAGGGAGGCTACACCTTC. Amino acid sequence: CASSSTPQGGYTF.

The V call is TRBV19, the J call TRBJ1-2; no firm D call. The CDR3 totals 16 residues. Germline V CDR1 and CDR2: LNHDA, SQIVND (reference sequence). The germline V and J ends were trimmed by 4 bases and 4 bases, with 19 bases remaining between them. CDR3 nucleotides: TGTGCCAGTAGTAAGTTTGAGACTCTTAGCGGCTATGGCTACACCTTC. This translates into CASSKFETLSGYGYTF.

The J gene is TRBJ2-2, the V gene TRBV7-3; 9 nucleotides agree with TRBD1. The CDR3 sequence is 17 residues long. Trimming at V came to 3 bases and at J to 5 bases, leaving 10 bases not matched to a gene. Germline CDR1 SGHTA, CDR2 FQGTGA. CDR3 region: CASSFLTGGWGTGELFF. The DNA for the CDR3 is TGTGCCAGCAGCTTCCTCACAGGGGGCTGGGGAACCGGGGAGCTGTTTTTT. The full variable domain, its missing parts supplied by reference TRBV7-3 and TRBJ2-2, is GAGVSQTPSNKVTEKGKYVELRCDPISGHTALYWYRQSLGQGPEFLIYFQGTGAADDSGLPNDRFFAVRPEGSVSTLKIQRTERGDSAVYLCASSFLTGGWGTGELFFGEGSRLTVL.

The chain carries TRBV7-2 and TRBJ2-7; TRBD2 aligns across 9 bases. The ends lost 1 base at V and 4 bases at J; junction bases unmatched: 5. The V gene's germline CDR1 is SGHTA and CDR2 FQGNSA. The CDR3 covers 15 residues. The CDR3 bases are TGTGCCAGCAGCTTAGGCGGGAGGGCCGGGTACGAGCAGTACTTC. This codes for CASSLGGRAGYEQYF. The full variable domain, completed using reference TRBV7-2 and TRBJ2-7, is GAGVSQSPSNKVTEKGKDVELRCDPISGHTALYWYRQSLGQGLEFLIYFQGNSAPDKSGLPSDRFSAERTGGSVSTLTIQRTQQEDSAVYLCASSLGGRAGYEQYFGPGTRLTVT.

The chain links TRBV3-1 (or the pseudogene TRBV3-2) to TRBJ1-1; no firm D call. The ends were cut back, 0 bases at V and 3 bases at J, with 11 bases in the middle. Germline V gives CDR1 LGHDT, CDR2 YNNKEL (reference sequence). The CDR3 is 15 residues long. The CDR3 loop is CASSQDLDTYTEAFF. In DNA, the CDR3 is TGTGCCAGCAGCCAAGATCTTGACACCTACACTGAAGCTTTCTTT.

The CDR3, as DNA: TGTGCCAGCAGCTTACGAGATACGCAGTATTTT. Protein sequence: CASSLRDTQYF. The chain carries TRBV11-1 and TRBJ2-3, with D unresolved. In germline, CDR1 is SGHAT, CDR2 FQDESV (reference sequence). Trimming removed 2 bases at V and 5 bases at J, with 2 bases between. The CDR3 is 11 amino acids. Supplemented by reference TRBV11-1 and TRBJ2-3, the full variable domain reads EAEVAQSPRYKITEKSQAVAFWCDPISGHATLYWYRQILGQGPELLVQFQDESVVDDSQLPKDRFSAERLKGVDSTLKIQPAELGDSAMYLCASSLRDTQYFGPGTRLTVL.

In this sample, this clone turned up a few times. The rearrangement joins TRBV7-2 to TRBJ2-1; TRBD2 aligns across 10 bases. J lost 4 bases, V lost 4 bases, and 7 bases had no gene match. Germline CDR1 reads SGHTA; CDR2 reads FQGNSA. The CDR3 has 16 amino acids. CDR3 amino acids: CASSSPAGGMYNEQFF. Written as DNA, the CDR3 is TGTGCCAGCAGCTCCCCAGCGGGAGGGATGTACAATGAGCAGTTCTTC.